These T cell receptor beta chains were read from a single sample in a study of metastatic and nonmetastatic thyroid tumors. TCRdb reanalyzed the PCR reads via MiXCR. The sample records about 15,000 clones, about 32% being singletons. The sample was tumor tissue. Source of these receptors: a female donor with papillary thyroid cancer or a benign thyroid nodule (not recorded which). Some clones in this sample may be carry-over from other donors' samples. The CDR3 runs from the conserved cysteine through the conserved F or W. The order of the fields is V gene, J gene, D gene, clone size, CDR3 DNA, CDR3 protein. D genes are given only for firm matches. Part of the rows lack a size; the others show once, few, many or a class for expanded clones.

TRBV5-1	TRBJ1-3	.	medium-sized	TGCGCCAGCAGCGAGGGCTTAGGGAAAGGTGGAAACACCATATATTTT	CASSEGLGKGGNTIYF
TRBV4-2	TRBJ2-7	.	once	TGTGCCAGCAGCCAAGGAGGGTGGGAAGTCGGGTACGAGCAGTACTTC	CASSQGGWEVGYEQYF
TRBV28	TRBJ1-3	TRBD1	few	TGTGCCAGCAGTTTCGAGGGGGCTCACTCTGGAAACACCATATATTTT	CASSFEGAHSGNTIYF
TRBV11-2	TRBJ2-7	.	.	TGTGCCAGCACACGAATAATGGCTTCCAACGAGCATTACTTC	CASTRIMASNEHYF
TRBV3-1	TRBJ2-7	TRBD1	.	TGTGCCAGCAGCCGACAGGGGGGTGGCGAGCAGTACTTC	CASSRQGGGEQYF
TRBV9	TRBJ1-2	.	medium-sized	TGTGCCAGCAGCGTAGTAGGTGGTAACTATGGCTACACCTTC	CASSVVGGNYGYTF
TRBV4-2	TRBJ2-7	TRBD2	.	TGTGCCAGCAGCCAAGATGATAGCGGGAGCTCCTACGAGCAGTACTTC	CASSQDDSGSSYEQYF
TRBV28	TRBJ2-4	TRBD2	few	TGTGCCAGCAGCACTAGCGGTTTAGCCAAAAACATTCAGTACTTC	CASSTSGLAKNIQYF
TRBV12-3/TRBV12-4	TRBJ2-7	.	many	TGTGCCAGCAGTTTGGGGGAGCTCTACGAGCAGTACTTC	CASSLGELYEQYF
TRBV20-1	TRBJ1-2	TRBD1	.	TGCAGTGCTAGTGAAACAGGGGGATTTCACTATGGCTACACCTTC	CSASETGGFHYGYTF
TRBV9	TRBJ2-7	TRBD1	medium-sized	TGTGCCAGCAGCCCCTACCTGGGACAGTCCTACGAGCAGTACTTC	CASSPYLGQSYEQYF
TRBV2	TRBJ1-5	.	medium-sized	TGTGCCAGCAGTGAAGGGGGCAGGAAAGGGGCGCCCCAGCATTTT	CASSEGGRKGAPQHF
TRBV6-1	TRBJ2-7	.	few	TGTGCCAGCAGTGACGGACTCTTCTACGAGCAGTACTTC	CASSDGLFYEQYF
TRBV6-1	TRBJ1-1	.	many	TGTGCCAGCAGTGTCGGGGCTGAAGCTTTCTTT	CASSVGAEAFF
TRBV15	TRBJ1-3	.	.	TGTGCCACCAGCAGAGACAGGACCTCTGGAAACACCATATATTTT	CATSRDRTSGNTIYF
TRBV5-6	TRBJ2-5	.	.	TGTGCCAGCAGCTTTAGCAGGGGACTGGGGACGGGCTTCTGGGTCAAAGAGGCCCAGTACTTC	CASSFSRGLGTGFWVKEAQYF
TRBV6-1	TRBJ1-2	.	.	TGTGCCAGCAGTAATGACCCAGATAACTATGGCTACACCTTC	CASSNDPDNYGYTF
TRBV27	TRBJ1-5	TRBD1	few	TGTGCCAGCAGTATAGACAGGGCTCAGCCCCAGCATTTT	CASSIDRAQPQHF
TRBV10-2	TRBJ2-7	TRBD1	.	TGCGCCAGCAGTGGAGACAGGGGCCTCTCCTACGAGCAGTACTTC	CASSGDRGLSYEQYF
TRBV7-3	TRBJ2-2	TRBD2	many	TGTGCCAGCAGCTACCCGGCTAGCGGGGGCACCGGGGAGCTGTTTTTT	CASSYPASGGTGELFF
TRBV7-2	TRBJ2-7	TRBD2	medium-sized	TGTGCCAGCAGCTTAGGAGGCGGGGGGCGGTACGAGCAGTACTTC	CASSLGGGGRYEQYF
TRBV27	TRBJ1-2	.	many	TGTGCCAGCAGTCCAACTCTGATCGGGGGCTACACCTTC	CASSPTLIGGYTF
TRBV9	TRBJ2-5	.	many	TGTGCCGGCGGCGTAGGAGAGACCCAGTACTTC	CAGGVGETQYF